The TCR beta chain described here comes from a study of shared clonotypes between healthy human individuals (dated by TCRdb to 2020 to 2021). Concerning the study at large: The cohort comprised a couple of women and a few men aged 18 to 49 years. For each donor, CD4 naive and CD4 memory were each run on three plates, CD8 naive on two plates, and CD8 memory on one plate. Libraries were prepared and TCR repertoires were sequenced by different laboratories using diverse techniques, in order to increase sequencing depth and limit assay-specific biases. To estimate repertoire size and how much clonotypes are shared between individuals, the study performed deep sequencing of blood TCR repertoires from roughly five healthy adults. Per donor, leukapheresis produced somewhere between about 0.8 and 9.5 billion PBMCs. Findings and caveats that apply to the study as a whole: Even with the large sequencing depth, rarefaction of the sorted-subset datasets indicated that sequencing was incomplete. Higher generation probabilities were observed for clonotypes shared by all four sorted-subset donors than for non-shared clonotypes. About 5% of naive CD4, 3.5% of naive CD8, around 2.3% of memory CD4, and 0.35% to 0.5% of memory CD8 clonotypes were shared across several donors. Because the study included a small number of donors, the genetic and exposure-history diversity represented was limited. Based on pairwise subsampling, the degree of clonotype sharing among donors was expected to be affected by sequencing depth. Naive subsets generally had larger estimated clonotype richness than memory subsets. Sampling was restricted to blood, and TCR repertoires in tissues likely differ from the TCR repertoires found in blood.

Concerning this clone: Its antigen specificity is not known. No base qualities exist here, and no much larger clone lies one base off it.

V is shortened by 10 bases, J by 2 bases, and the region joining them spans 17 bases. The CDR3, from cysteine to phenylalanine, totals 15 residues. Kept here is only the CDR3 DNA, which spans 45 bases and is read in frame from base 1. For CDR1 and CDR2, the germline V gene lists SGHDN and FVKESK. TCR CDR3 regions were amplified from genomic DNA by multiplex PCR using the deep immunoSEQ assay. For each cell subset, the extracted genomic DNA was distributed evenly across all wells of several immunoSEQ 96-well plates, and each plate served as one replicate. For sorted subsets, roughly 200 ng of genomic DNA, equivalent to some 33,000 T cell genomes, went into each replicate PCR. Purified libraries were measured with a Qubit 3.0 fluorometer, size-checked on a Bioanalyzer 2100, and measured again with the KAPA Library Quantification kit. Every immunoSEQ 96-well plate was sequenced on a separate single-read 150-cycle Illumina NextSeq 550 flow cell. The paper's processing steps were these. Because the immunoSEQ output included only junctional sequences and no quality scores, the filtering could not be the same as the filtering used for full-length reads. Sequences were annotated with PyIR, a Python wrapper for IgBLAST v1.9, and V/J genes and CDR3 were assigned using IMGT germline references. Reads with weak V/J assignments (E-value above 1e-6), missing CDR3, stop codons, out-of-frame junctions, or ambiguous translated residues were removed. V3J clonotypes were defined by identical inferred V gene, J gene, and CDR3 amino acid sequence. Percentage overlap between repertoires was calculated by dividing the number of shared unique clonotypes by the size of the smaller repertoire. Repertoire richness was assessed with RTK rarefaction, the Chao1 estimator, and Recon v2.1 estimates of unobserved clonotypes. For all TCRbeta clonotypes obtained by the gDNA method from a handful of donors, generation probabilities were computed with OLGA. TCRdb mirrors the immuneACCESS table, restricted to in-frame sequences. Some clones are absent from its copies; in checked studies, under half trace to an unresolved V gene, and the reason for the others is unknown. The V and J calls and clone size come from that table; D and trimming were worked out from the DNA. The sample profile shows nearly 2 million clones; 85% to 95% of them were found once. The ten largest clones add up to 1% to 1.5% of the sample.

CD8 naive samples were obtained by positive selection for CCR7 among CD45RO-negative cells, yielding a CD45RA+CCR7+ population from which TemRA cells were excluded. Healthy HIV-negative adults with no recently reported acute infections or vaccinations were included as donors. Every donor was a Caucasian adult residing in Nashville, Tennessee, USA. Blood was obtained by leukapheresis, after which PBMCs were separated by Ficoll-Histopaque density gradient centrifugation and cryopreserved in liquid nitrogen vapor phase. Analytical flow cytometry was used to check the purity and quantity of every magnetically sorted T cell population. Genomic DNA was isolated from each sorted fraction and quantified by UV absorbance on a Nanodrop 2000c.

Source material: naive CD8+ T cells sorted from blood. The label giving this sample's cell subset or site can be read as: CD45RA+CCR7+. This sequence originates from a man younger than 35 in good health. This sequence uses TRBV14 and TRBJ2-2; matching of 6 bases hints at TRBD2 as the D gene. The CDR3: CATLQVEGNTGELFF. The DNA sequence is given as TGTGCCACCCTCCAAGTGGAGGGAAACACCGGGGAGCTGTTTTTT.